The rows below give T cell receptor beta chains drawn from one sample of a study of T-cell memory formation after mild COVID-19. One entry per CDR3 protein results from TCRdb running MiXCR on the 5' RACE reads. The sample includes more than 300,000 distinct CDR3 sequences, 20% to 25% of them seen just once. Sequenced: PBMCs or a T cell subset sorted from them (not recorded which). These receptors came from a man younger than 30 who had mild COVID-19 (a few samples of this study predate the infection). Cell type and time point are not known. The CDR3 runs from the conserved cysteine through the conserved F or W. D genes are given only for firm matches. Rows may omit the clone size; those that give it use once, few, many or a size class.

abundance	d_gene	j_gene	v_gene	CDR3nt	CDR3aa
few	TRBD1	TRBJ1-1	TRBV29-1	TGCAGCGTTGCACAGGGGCCGCGGACTGAAGCTTTCTTT	CSVAQGPRTEAFF
.	.	TRBJ1-6	TRBV7-2	TGTGCCAGCAGCTTAACATGGCCCGACTCACCCCTCCACTTT	CASSLTWPDSPLHF
.	.	TRBJ2-7	TRBV7-8	TGTGCCAGCAGCTTCTCTGGATTGTACGAGCAGTACTTC	CASSFSGLYEQYF
.	.	TRBJ2-5	TRBV30	TGTGCCTGGAGTGACGTGCTGCAGGGGACCCAGTACTTC	CAWSDVLQGTQYF
.	.	TRBJ1-3	TRBV7-2	TGTGCCAGCAGCTTAGGCATGACGTCAGGACGAAACACCATATATTTT	CASSLGMTSGRNTIYF
.	.	TRBJ2-3	TRBV14	TGTGCCAGCAGCCAAGTTCGCAGTTCCACAGATACGCAGTATTTT	CASSQVRSSTDTQYF
.	.	TRBJ1-6	TRBV4-3	TGCGCCAGCAGCCAAGTTCTCTCGGAACCCCTCCACTTT	CASSQVLSEPLHF
few	.	TRBJ1-2	TRBV12-3/TRBV12-4	TGTGCCAGCAGGAATCACGTCGCGGCCTCCGAGCCCTATGGCTACACCTTC	CASRNHVAASEPYGYTF
.	.	TRBJ1-5	TRBV4-3	TGCGCCAGCAGCCAAGAGTTCATGCAGGTCCAGCCCCAGCATTTT	CASSQEFMQVQPQHF
few	TRBD1	TRBJ2-3	TRBV20-1	TGCAGTGCTATCGGACAGGGGGCGAGGACAGATACGCAGTATTTT	CSAIGQGARTDTQYF
.	.	TRBJ2-1	TRBV5-1	TGCGCCAGCCGGTCGGGGGACTCCTACAATGAGCAGTTCTTC	CASRSGDSYNEQFF
.	.	TRBJ2-4	TRBV11-3	TGTGCCAGCAGCTCACGGGGAGAAAACATTCAGTACTTC	CASSSRGENIQYF
.	.	TRBJ2-1	TRBV24-1	TGTGCCACCAGTCAGGGGAGAGGGCAGTTCTTC	CATSQGRGQFF
.	TRBD2	TRBJ2-1	TRBV4-2	TGTGCCAGCAGATCCGGGGGGACGAGCTCCTACAATGAGCAGTTCTTC	CASRSGGTSSYNEQFF
.	TRBD1	TRBJ1-1	TRBV7-8	TGTGCCAGCAGCTTAGCGATGGACAGGGAAGCTTTCTTT	CASSLAMDREAFF
.	TRBD2	TRBJ2-2	TRBV28	TGTGCCAGCAGTCCACTAGCGGGGGGTCCGAACACCGGGGAGCTGTTTTTT	CASSPLAGGPNTGELFF
.	TRBD1	TRBJ1-6	TRBV7-2	TGTGCCAGCAGCTTAGTACAGGGGGCTGTCTCACCCCTCCACTTT	CASSLVQGAVSPLHF
.	.	TRBJ2-3	TRBV5-1	TGCGCCAGCAGCCAAAGGGACCGCACAGATACGCAGTATTTT	CASSQRDRTDTQYF
.	TRBD1	TRBJ1-1	TRBV12-3/TRBV12-4	TGTGCCAGCAACCCCGGGACAGATAACACTGAAGCTTTCTTT	CASNPGTDNTEAFF
few	.	TRBJ1-2	TRBV28	TGTGCCAGCACCCGAAAGGGACGCGTCTATGGCTACACCTTC	CASTRKGRVYGYTF
.	TRBD2	TRBJ2-5	TRBV20-1	TGCAGTGCTGGCCTAGCGGGCATTGGGGAGACCCAGTACTTC	CSAGLAGIGETQYF
few	TRBD1	TRBJ1-1	TRBV7-2	TGTGCCAGCAGCTTATTTGGTGCGCAGGGGGCCTCTGAAGCTTTCTTT	CASSLFGAQGASEAFF
many	.	TRBJ2-3	TRBV7-6	TGTGCCAGCACCGAAGGTTATACGCAGTATTTT	CASTEGYTQYF
.	TRBD1	TRBJ2-5	TRBV11-2	TGTGCCAGCAGCTTAGGGGACAGGGTAGTTGGCCAGTACTTC	CASSLGDRVVGQYF
.	TRBD1	TRBJ1-5	TRBV7-8	TGTGCCAGCGAAATTGGACAGGGCAATCAGCCCCAGCATTTT	CASEIGQGNQPQHF
few	TRBD1	TRBJ1-2	TRBV5-1	TGCGCCAGCAGCCCGGGACAGGGCCCTGCCTATGGCTACACCTTC	CASSPGQGPAYGYTF
.	.	TRBJ2-1	TRBV11-2	TGTGCCAGCAGCGGGGGCGGGGTTGCGTTCTTC	CASSGGGVAFF
.	TRBD1	TRBJ1-2	TRBV19	TGTGCCAGTAGTATAGACCCGGGACAGGGGGCGCGTGGCTACACCTTC	CASSIDPGQGARGYTF
.	TRBD1	TRBJ1-4	TRBV7-2	TGTGCCAGCAGCCCGCAGGCAGGGGGCGGGAAACTGTTTTTT	CASSPQAGGGKLFF
.	.	TRBJ1-5	TRBV20-1	TGCAGTGCTAGAGATCTGCTCCGGTCAGGGAATCAGCCCCAGCATTTT	CSARDLLRSGNQPQHF
.	.	TRBJ2-2	TRBV29-1	TGCAGCGTTGAAGAGGGGGCTGCCACCGGGGAGCTGTTTTTT	CSVEEGAATGELFF
.	TRBD1	TRBJ2-5	TRBV5-1	TGCGCCAGCAGCATGGGACAGGGAGATCGGTGGGAGACCCAGTACTTC	CASSMGQGDRWETQYF
.	TRBD1	TRBJ1-4	TRBV15	TGTGCCACCAGGACAGGGGCTAATGAAAAACTGTTTTTT	CATRTGANEKLFF
once	.	TRBJ1-2	TRBV9	TGTGCCAGCAGCGTAGGAAGTTTTTATGGCTACACCTTC	CASSVGSFYGYTF
.	.	TRBJ2-5	TRBV2	TGTGCCAGCAGTGTACGACAGTACCAAGAGACCCAGTACTTC	CASSVRQYQETQYF
few	.	TRBJ2-6	TRBV18	TGTGCCAGCTCACCAGCGCTGATAGGCTCCGGGGCCAACGTCCTGACTTTC	CASSPALIGSGANVLTF
few	.	TRBJ2-3	TRBV7-3	TGTGCCAGCAGCTCGCGAGGGGGGGGCGCAGATACGCAGTATTTT	CASSSRGGGADTQYF
few	.	TRBJ2-5	TRBV7-6	TGTGCCAGCAGCCCGAGGTGGGAGACCCAGTACTTC	CASSPRWETQYF
.	.	TRBJ2-3	TRBV7-9	TGTGCCAGCAGCGGAGACATAAGCACAGATACGCAGTATTTT	CASSGDISTDTQYF
.	.	TRBJ1-1	TRBV27	TGTGCCAGCAGTTTATCGGGGGGCCAGGGCACTGAAGCTTTCTTT	CASSLSGGQGTEAFF
once	TRBD2	TRBJ2-2	TRBV9	TGTGCCAGCAGGCGGGGGGAGTCGACCGGGGAGCTGTTTTTT	CASRRGESTGELFF
.	TRBD2	TRBJ2-3	TRBV12-3/TRBV12-4	TGTGCCAGCAGTTTAGCGCTTAGTAGCGGGGGACTAGATACGCAGTATTTT	CASSLALSSGGLDTQYF
few	TRBD1	TRBJ2-1	TRBV12-3/TRBV12-4	TGTGCCAGCGGCCATGGACAGGGAAATGAGCAGTTCTTC	CASGHGQGNEQFF
few	.	TRBJ1-1	TRBV7-3	TGTGCCAGCAGCTTGGGAGGTGGAGGCATGAACACTGAAGCTTTCTTT	CASSLGGGGMNTEAFF
many	.	TRBJ1-3	TRBV5-1	TGCGCCAGCAGCTTGAATGGGGATCGCAGCTCTGGAAACACCATATATTTT	CASSLNGDRSSGNTIYF
few	.	TRBJ1-4	TRBV24-1	TGTGCCACCAGTGATTCGGACGCAACTAATGAAAAACTGTTTTTT	CATSDSDATNEKLFF
few	.	TRBJ2-4	TRBV7-3	TGTGCCAGCAGCTTATGGGTAGCCAAAAACATTCAGTACTTC	CASSLWVAKNIQYF
few	.	TRBJ1-6	TRBV5-1	TGCGCCAGCAGCGAGGACGGTCAATTTTCACCCCTCCACTTT	CASSEDGQFSPLHF
few	TRBD1	TRBJ1-1	TRBV19	TGTGCCAGTAGTTCCACCGGGACAGGGCCCAATATTGAAGCTTTCTTT	CASSSTGTGPNIEAFF
.	.	TRBJ2-4	TRBV3-1	TGTGCCAGCAGCCGAGAGGGGACTGGGGACATTCAGTACTTC	CASSREGTGDIQYF
many	TRBD1	TRBJ2-4	TRBV19	TGTGCCAGTAGTATTCAGACAGGGGGGCAGTACTTC	CASSIQTGGQYF
.	.	TRBJ2-7	TRBV5-1	TGCGCCAGCAGCGACGACAGGCTCGCCTACGAGCAGTACTTC	CASSDDRLAYEQYF
.	.	TRBJ1-2	TRBV12-3/TRBV12-4	TGTGCCAGCAGTTTCATGCCTCCAGGGGAGAGTGGCTACACCTTC	CASSFMPPGESGYTF
.	TRBD1	TRBJ2-7	TRBV18	TGTGCCAGCTCACCTTTCCAGGGGGACGCAGTCGCGCAGTACTTC	CASSPFQGDAVAQYF
.	TRBD2	TRBJ2-1	TRBV7-2	TGTGCCAGCAAGGGGACTAGCGGGGGGGGCGATGAGCAGTTCTTC	CASKGTSGGGDEQFF
many	TRBD1	TRBJ1-1	TRBV7-2	TGTGCCAGCAGCTTGGACAGGATTGGTACTGAAGCTTTCTTT	CASSLDRIGTEAFF
few	.	TRBJ2-3	TRBV11-2	TGTGCCAGCAGCTTCTTCGCGACAGATACGCAGTATTTT	CASSFFATDTQYF
few	TRBD1	TRBJ2-1	TRBV7-3	TGTGCCAGCAGCTCTCAGGGGGTCCCGAACAATGAGCAGTTCTTC	CASSSQGVPNNEQFF
.	TRBD1	TRBJ1-6	TRBV28	TGTGCCAGCAGTTCGACAGGGCAAAATTCACCCCTCCACTTT	CASSSTGQNSPLHF